The clone carrying this TCR beta chain was recorded many times. What it binds is not known. The investigators amplified TCR beta CDR3 regions from RNA transcripts. HTBI primers were the set used in a first-round RT-PCR of the TCR CDR3. From the multiplex PCR reads, TCRdb called clonotypes with MiXCR, one entry per CDR3 protein. The sample lists under 350,000 distinct CDR3 sequences, roughly a fifth seen once, with over 40% in the top ten. The data belong to a study of T cells in Graves' hyperthyroidism and ophthalmopathy. Study-level results: Most thyroid-expanded clonotypes above 0.001 were also found in blood.

CDR3 size: 13 residues. V was cut by 6 bases and J by 2 bases, with 11 bases left in between. The sequenced material came from blood. The rearrangement links TRBV12-3 or TRBV12-4 to TRBJ2-7; tentative D call: TRBD2 (6 bases). This sequence was found in a woman aged 45-65 years with Graves' hyperthyroidism. The CDR3: CASRAGTTYEQYF. DNA for the CDR3: TGTGCCAGCAGGGCGGGAACTACCTACGAGCAGTACTTC.